Listed below are T cell receptor beta chains from one sample, sequenced in a study of identifying expanded T cells in peripheral blood. Using immunoSEQ multiplex PCR, the repertoire was profiled, and TCRdb retains in-frame clones only, with some absent. The sample lists some 90,000 clones, 70% to 90% occurring once. Sequencing used blood. The receptors derive from a person aged 18-70 years in good health. CDR3s include the opening cysteine and the closing phenylalanine or tryptophan. The order of the fields is V gene, clone size, D gene, J gene, CDR3 DNA, CDR3 protein. A D gene is named only where the DNA matches it firmly. Clone size, where shown, is once, few, many, or a class for clones that have expanded.

V: TRBV7-9; size: NA; D: NA; J: TRBJ2-1; DNA: TGTGCCAGCAGCCCACCCCTCGGCGCGGTATATGAGCAGTTCTTC; CDR3: CASSPPLGAVYEQFF
V: TRBV27; size: NA; D: TRBD1; J: TRBJ2-3; DNA: TGTGCCAGCAGTTTATCGAAGGGGACAGCCAGTGGAGATACGCAGTATTTT; CDR3: CASSLSKGTASGDTQYF
V: TRBV28; size: NA; D: NA; J: TRBJ2-1; DNA: TGTGCCAGCAGTTCTATGGGTATGGCCCCCGTGAATGAGCAGTTCTTC; CDR3: CASSSMGMAPVNEQFF
V: TRBV5-1; size: NA; D: NA; J: TRBJ2-5; DNA: TGCGCCAGCAGCTTGGAGGGCGGGGTGGAGACCCAGTACTTC; CDR3: CASSLEGGVETQYF
V: TRBV6-5; size: NA; D: NA; J: TRBJ1-3; DNA: TGTGCCACCATGTTCCAGGAGGGCCAAGGGGGCACCATATATTTT; CDR3: CATMFQEGQGGTIYF
V: TRBV27; size: NA; D: NA; J: TRBJ1-1; DNA: TGTGCCAGCAGCTGGGGGGGTCAGGGGACACGGGCTTTCTTT; CDR3: CASSWGGQGTRAFF
V: TRBV5-1; size: few; D: NA; J: TRBJ2-3; DNA: TGCGCCAGCAGTTACCTCGGGGGTATGGGCACAGATACGCAGTATTTT; CDR3: CASSYLGGMGTDTQYF
V: TRBV7-2; size: NA; D: NA; J: TRBJ2-5; DNA: TGTGCCAGCAGCTTAAAGTGGACAGAAGAGACCCAGTACTTC; CDR3: CASSLKWTEETQYF
V: TRBV5-6; size: NA; D: NA; J: TRBJ1-1; DNA: TGTGCCAGCAGCTTGGCAGGGGCAGGAGCTTTCTTT; CDR3: CASSLAGAGAFF
V: TRBV7-8; size: NA; D: TRBD2; J: TRBJ2-7; DNA: TGTGCCAGCAGCCGGAGCGGGGGAGAGCCGGGCTACGAGCAGTACTTC; CDR3: CASSRSGGEPGYEQYF
V: TRBV6-1; size: NA; D: NA; J: TRBJ2-1; DNA: TGTGCCAGCAGTGGGGTCGTAAGGGCCTCAGACTCCTACAATGAGCAGTTCTTC; CDR3: CASSGVVRASDSYNEQFF
V: TRBV7-9; size: NA; D: NA; J: TRBJ2-7; DNA: TGTGCCAGCAGCTTCACAGGGGCGGGGGGCGAGCAGTACTTC; CDR3: CASSFTGAGGEQYF
V: TRBV5-1; size: once; D: NA; J: TRBJ2-7; DNA: TGCGCCAGCAGCTTGAGAAGGGAGTCCTACGAGCAGTACTTC; CDR3: CASSLRRESYEQYF
V: TRBV4-3; size: NA; D: NA; J: TRBJ2-3; DNA: TGCGCCAGCAGCCTAGGATGGTTCACAGATACGCAGTATTTT; CDR3: CASSLGWFTDTQYF
V: TRBV6-5; size: NA; D: NA; J: TRBJ2-3; DNA: TGTGCCAGCAGTTATCGGGTACCGACAGATACGCAGTATTTT; CDR3: CASSYRVPTDTQYF
V: TRBV7-9; size: NA; D: NA; J: TRBJ2-2; DNA: TGTGCCAGCAGCTTTGTGCCCACCGGGGAGCTGTTTTTT; CDR3: CASSFVPTGELFF
V: TRBV7-2; size: NA; D: NA; J: TRBJ2-5; DNA: TGTGCCAGCAGCCCAGACCCCCTAGCGAAATGGGAGACCCAGTACTTC; CDR3: CASSPDPLAKWETQYF
V: TRBV7-2; size: NA; D: NA; J: TRBJ1-6; DNA: TGTGCCAGCAGCTTATCCTCGGATTCACCCCTCCACTTT; CDR3: CASSLSSDSPLHF
V: TRBV4-2; size: NA; D: TRBD2; J: TRBJ2-7; DNA: TGTGCCAGCAGCCAGGACCTTCGACGCGGGGGGTCCTCCTACGAGCAGTACTTC; CDR3: CASSQDLRRGGSSYEQYF
V: TRBV7-2; size: NA; D: TRBD1; J: TRBJ1-2; DNA: TGTGCCAGCAGCGGCCCGGGACAGGGGCTATATGGCTACACCTTC; CDR3: CASSGPGQGLYGYTF
V: TRBV4-3; size: NA; D: NA; J: TRBJ1-2; DNA: TGCGCCAGCAGCCCCGACTTAGCTAACTATGGCTACACCTTC; CDR3: CASSPDLANYGYTF
V: TRBV7-2; size: NA; D: NA; J: TRBJ2-2; DNA: TGTGCCAGCAGCTCGATCGAGGGGGCGAACACCGGGGAGCTGTTTTTT; CDR3: CASSSIEGANTGELFF
V: TRBV10-1; size: NA; D: NA; J: TRBJ2-5; DNA: TGCGCCAGCAGTGCGGACTTGCAAGAGACCCAGTACTTC; CDR3: CASSADLQETQYF
V: TRBV13; size: NA; D: NA; J: TRBJ2-3; DNA: TGTGCCAGCAGCTTAGGAACTGGGGGCGACACAGATACGCAGTATTTT; CDR3: CASSLGTGGDTDTQYF
V: TRBV9; size: NA; D: NA; J: TRBJ1-3; DNA: TGTGCCAGCAGCATTGGGGCCCCAACCGGTGGAAACACCATATATTTT; CDR3: CASSIGAPTGGNTIYF
V: TRBV18; size: NA; D: NA; J: TRBJ1-2; DNA: TGTGCCAGCTCCTCAGGGGCCCGCTATGGCTACACCTTC; CDR3: CASSSGARYGYTF
V: TRBV10-3; size: NA; D: NA; J: TRBJ1-2; DNA: TGTGCCATCAGTGAACCCGGGACTCCCGAGCGCAACTATGGCTACACCTTC; CDR3: CAISEPGTPERNYGYTF
V: TRBV7-9; size: NA; D: TRBD2; J: TRBJ2-1; DNA: TGTGCCAGCAGCGGCGCTAGCGGGGGTAGTGTTGAGCAGTTCTTC; CDR3: CASSGASGGSVEQFF
V: TRBV6-5; size: NA; D: NA; J: TRBJ1-6; DNA: TGTGCCAGCAGTAAAGGGGGGGGCTCGTCACCCCTCCACTTT; CDR3: CASSKGGGSSPLHF
V: TRBV4-1; size: NA; D: TRBD1; J: TRBJ1-4; DNA: TGCGCCAGCAGCCAAGGATCAACAGGGGGCAATGAAAAACTGTTTTTT; CDR3: CASSQGSTGGNEKLFF
V: TRBV2; size: NA; D: NA; J: TRBJ2-7; DNA: TGTGCCAGCAGGGGACTCTCCTACGAGCAGTACTTC; CDR3: CASRGLSYEQYF
V: TRBV13; size: NA; D: NA; J: TRBJ1-1; DNA: TGTGCCAGCAGCTTGGAGGGGTCGATGAACACTGAAGCTTTCTTT; CDR3: CASSLEGSMNTEAFF
V: TRBV27; size: NA; D: NA; J: TRBJ2-2; DNA: TGTGCCAGCAGTTTAAAGGGAATCGGGGAGCTGTTTTTT; CDR3: CASSLKGIGELFF
V: TRBV28; size: NA; D: NA; J: TRBJ1-5; DNA: TGTGCCAGCAGGTCCCCCGGGGGCAATCAGCCCCAGCATTTT; CDR3: CASRSPGGNQPQHF
V: TRBV7-2; size: NA; D: NA; J: TRBJ1-2; DNA: TGTGCCAGCAGCTCTCAATCGGGGGGCTACACCTTC; CDR3: CASSSQSGGYTF
V: TRBV18; size: once; D: NA; J: TRBJ1-6; DNA: TGTGCCAGCTCACCGGGCGGGGGGGATTCACCCCTCCACTTT; CDR3: CASSPGGGDSPLHF
V: TRBV4-1; size: NA; D: TRBD1; J: TRBJ1-5; DNA: TGCGCCAGCAGCCGCCAGGGACAGCGAAGTCAGCCCCAGCATTTT; CDR3: CASSRQGQRSQPQHF
V: TRBV7-9; size: NA; D: NA; J: TRBJ1-3; DNA: TGTGCTCAACAGGGTTTTGGAAACACCATATATTTT; CDR3: CAQQGFGNTIYF
V: TRBV2; size: NA; D: NA; J: TRBJ1-6; DNA: TGTGCCAGCAGAACATACAGGGCCTCCTATAATTCACCCCTCCACTTT; CDR3: CASRTYRASYNSPLHF
V: TRBV5-1; size: NA; D: NA; J: TRBJ2-6; DNA: TGCGCCAGCTCCACAGGTTCTGGGGCCAACGTCCTGACTTTC; CDR3: CASSTGSGANVLTF
V: TRBV9; size: NA; D: TRBD2; J: TRBJ2-6; DNA: TGTGCCAGCAGCGTCCGGGGGGGCGACCTGCCCGTCCTGACTTTC; CDR3: CASSVRGGDLPVLTF
V: TRBV5-6; size: NA; D: NA; J: TRBJ2-5; DNA: TGTGCCAGCAGCTTCTTTACCCTCCTCGACAGGTTTCAAGAGACCCAGTACTTC; CDR3: CASSFFTLLDRFQETQYF
V: TRBV18; size: NA; D: TRBD1; J: TRBJ2-7; DNA: TGTGCCAGCTCACCCGCAATGACAGGGGGCAGCGGTGAGCAGTACTTC; CDR3: CASSPAMTGGSGEQYF
V: TRBV6-4; size: NA; D: NA; J: TRBJ1-2; DNA: TGTGCCAGCAGTGACTCGAGGATCGGGATAGGGGGCTACACCTTC; CDR3: CASSDSRIGIGGYTF
V: TRBV18; size: medium-sized; D: TRBD1; J: TRBJ2-3; DNA: TGTGCCAGCTCACTAGATTGGACAGGGTTCGATACGCAGTATTTT; CDR3: CASSLDWTGFDTQYF
V: TRBV6-5; size: NA; D: TRBD1; J: TRBJ2-7; DNA: TGTGCCAGCAGCCGAAACAGGGGAGAGCAGTACTTC; CDR3: CASSRNRGEQYF
V: TRBV6-1; size: NA; D: NA; J: TRBJ2-2; DNA: TGTGCCAGCAACGCTAACCCCGGGGAGCTGTTTTTT; CDR3: CASNANPGELFF
V: TRBV10-3; size: few; D: NA; J: TRBJ1-1; DNA: TGTGCCAGCAGTTATAATACGGTCGGAGGGGGATCAGCTTTCTTT; CDR3: CASSYNTVGGGSAFF
V: TRBV7-9; size: NA; D: NA; J: TRBJ1-4; DNA: TGTGCCAGCAGCTTAGCTGTTACCAGTAATGAAAAACTGTTTTTT; CDR3: CASSLAVTSNEKLFF
V: TRBV11-3; size: NA; D: NA; J: TRBJ2-3; DNA: TGTGCCAGCAGCTTAGTCACAGGCAATACGCAGTATTTT; CDR3: CASSLVTGNTQYF
V: TRBV4-1; size: NA; D: NA; J: TRBJ2-1; DNA: TGCGCCAGCAGCCAGGACCCTAGCTCCTACAATGAGCAGTTCTTC; CDR3: CASSQDPSSYNEQFF
V: TRBV5-5; size: NA; D: TRBD1; J: TRBJ1-1; DNA: TGTGCCAGCAGCTTGGTGCAGGGGGCGACTGAAGCTTTCTTT; CDR3: CASSLVQGATEAFF
V: TRBV9; size: NA; D: TRBD1; J: TRBJ2-5; DNA: TGTGCCAGCAGCGGAATGACAGGGGCCCAAGAGACCCAGTACTTC; CDR3: CASSGMTGAQETQYF
V: TRBV6-1; size: NA; D: NA; J: TRBJ1-3; DNA: TGTGCCAGCAGTGAGCAGAGTCGAAACACCATATATTTT; CDR3: CASSEQSRNTIYF